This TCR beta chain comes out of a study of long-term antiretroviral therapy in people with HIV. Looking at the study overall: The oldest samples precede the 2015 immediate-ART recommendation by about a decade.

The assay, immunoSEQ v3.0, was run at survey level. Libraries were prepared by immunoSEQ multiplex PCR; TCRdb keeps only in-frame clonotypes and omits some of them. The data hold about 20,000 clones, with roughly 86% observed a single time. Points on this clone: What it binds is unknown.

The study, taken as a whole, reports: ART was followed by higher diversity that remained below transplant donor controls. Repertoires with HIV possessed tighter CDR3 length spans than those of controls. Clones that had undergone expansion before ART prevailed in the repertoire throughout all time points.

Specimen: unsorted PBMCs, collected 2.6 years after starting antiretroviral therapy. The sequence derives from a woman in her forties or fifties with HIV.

CDR3 sequence reads: CASRARTGASTEAFF. As DNA, the CDR3 is TGTGCCAGCAGAGCCAGGACAGGGGCGAGCACTGAAGCTTTCTTT. The chain couples TRBV6-1 to TRBJ1-1; 9 bases match TRBD1. The ends lost 6 bases at V and 4 bases at J; junction bases unmatched: 9. The length of the CDR3 is 15 residues. Per germline, CDR1 MNHNS and CDR2 SASEGT.